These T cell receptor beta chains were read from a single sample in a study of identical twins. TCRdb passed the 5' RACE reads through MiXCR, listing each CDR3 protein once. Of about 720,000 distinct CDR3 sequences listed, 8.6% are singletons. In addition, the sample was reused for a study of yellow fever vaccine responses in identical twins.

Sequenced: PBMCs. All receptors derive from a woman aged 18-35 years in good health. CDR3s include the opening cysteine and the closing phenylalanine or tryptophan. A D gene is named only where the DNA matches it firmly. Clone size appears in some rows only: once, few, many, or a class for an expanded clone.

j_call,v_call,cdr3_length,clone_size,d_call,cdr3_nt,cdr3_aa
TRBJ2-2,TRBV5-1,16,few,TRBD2,TGCGCCAGCAACCGACTAGCGGGCTTAAACACCGGGGAGCTGTTTTTT,CASNRLAGLNTGELFF
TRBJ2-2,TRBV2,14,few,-,TGTGCCAGCAGTGCCCTAGTGGTCACCGGGGAGCTGTTTTTT,CASSALVVTGELFF
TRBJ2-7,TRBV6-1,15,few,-,TGTGCCAGCACCCGTGGCGGGGTCAGCTCCTACGAGCAGTACTTC,CASTRGGVSSYEQYF
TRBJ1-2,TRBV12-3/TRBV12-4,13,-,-,TGTGCCAGCAGTCCAACAGGGACCGGCGGCTACACCTTC,CASSPTGTGGYTF
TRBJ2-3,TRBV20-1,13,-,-,TGCAGTACCACGGGGGTGCCCACAGATACGCAGTATTTT,CSTTGVPTDTQYF
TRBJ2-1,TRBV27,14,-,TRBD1,TGTGCCAGCAGTGGAGGACAGGGTGGGGATGAGCAGTTCTTC,CASSGGQGGDEQFF
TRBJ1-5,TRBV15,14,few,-,TGTGCCACCAGCAGACTACAGGGCAATCAGCCCCAGCATTTT,CATSRLQGNQPQHF
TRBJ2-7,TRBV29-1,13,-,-,TGCAGCGTTGAAGGGGCAGGGAGGTACGAGCAGTACTTC,CSVEGAGRYEQYF
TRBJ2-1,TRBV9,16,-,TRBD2,TGTGCCAGCAGCCCTAGACTAGCGGGGATCGAAAATGAGCAGTTCTTC,CASSPRLAGIENEQFF
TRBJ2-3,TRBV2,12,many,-,TGTGCCAGCAGGGGACGGGCAGATACGCAGTATTTT,CASRGRADTQYF
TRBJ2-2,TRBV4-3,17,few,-,TGCGCCAGCAGCCAACTACAGGGTAGAGTTAACACCGGGGAGCTGTTTTTT,CASSQLQGRVNTGELFF
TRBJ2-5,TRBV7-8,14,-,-,TGTGCCAGTATCCAACAAAGTACAGGAGAGACCCAGTACTTC,CASIQQSTGETQYF
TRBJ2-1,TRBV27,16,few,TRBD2,TGTGCCAGCAGTTCCAGACTAGCGGGAGCTTACAATGAGCAGTTCTTC,CASSSRLAGAYNEQFF
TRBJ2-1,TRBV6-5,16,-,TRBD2,TGTGCCAGCAGTTACTCGAGGCTAGCGGACTACAATGAGCAGTTCTTC,CASSYSRLADYNEQFF
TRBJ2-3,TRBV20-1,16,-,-,TGCAGTGCTAGAAGTTTTAAAGGCGCTAGCACAGATACGCAGTATTTT,CSARSFKGASTDTQYF
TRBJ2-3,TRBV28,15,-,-,TGTGCCAGCAGTGCTAGACGCGGGCCATATGGCGGGGAGTATTTT,CASSARRGPYGGEYF
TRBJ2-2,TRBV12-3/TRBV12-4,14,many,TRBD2,TGTGCCAGCAGTTTGGGCGGGAGTCCCGGGGAGCTGTTTTTT,CASSLGGSPGELFF
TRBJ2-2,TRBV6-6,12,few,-,TGTGCCAGCACCCCGTTTTTCGGGGAGCTGTTTTTT,CASTPFFGELFF
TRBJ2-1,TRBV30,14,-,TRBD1,TGTGCCTGGTGCACCGGGACAGGACTCAATGAGCAGTTCTTC,CAWCTGTGLNEQFF
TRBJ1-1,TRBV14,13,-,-,TGTGCCAGCAGCCTGAGAGGGGCCACTGAAGCTTTCTTT,CASSLRGATEAFF
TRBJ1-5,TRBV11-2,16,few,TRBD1,TGTGCCAGCAGCTTGGGAGACAGGGGGAGGGATCAGCCCCAGCATTTT,CASSLGDRGRDQPQHF
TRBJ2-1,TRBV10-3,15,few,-,TGTGCCATCAGTGGTGGGGGGTCGAAATACAATGAGCAGTTCTTC,CAISGGGSKYNEQFF
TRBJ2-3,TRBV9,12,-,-,TGTGCCAGCAGCGTAGAAGTAGATACGCAGTATTTT,CASSVEVDTQYF
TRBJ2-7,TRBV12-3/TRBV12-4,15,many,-,TGTGCCAGCAGCCTCGGACCCTCGGCCTCCTACGAGCAGTACTTC,CASSLGPSASYEQYF
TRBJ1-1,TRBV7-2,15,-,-,TGTGCCAGCAGCTTATCCAACAGGAGAGGAACTGAAGCTTTCTTT,CASSLSNRRGTEAFF
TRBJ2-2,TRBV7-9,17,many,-,TGTGCCAGCAGCTTCCTCGTCGGAGGGGAGAACACCGGGGAGCTGTTTTTT,CASSFLVGGENTGELFF
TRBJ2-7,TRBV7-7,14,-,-,TGTGCTAGCAGCTTGTCGTCAGAGGCCAACGAGCAGTACTTC,CASSLSSEANEQYF
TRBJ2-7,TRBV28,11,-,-,TGTGCCAGCAGAAAAAATTACGAGCAGTACTTC,CASRKNYEQYF
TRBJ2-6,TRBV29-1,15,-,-,TGCAGCGTCCCCACCGATTCCTCTGGGGCCAACGTCCTGACTTTC,CSVPTDSSGANVLTF
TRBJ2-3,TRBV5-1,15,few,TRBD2,TGCGCCAGCGCCCAAGCGGGGGGGCCCCCAGATACGCAGTATTTT,CASAQAGGPPDTQYF
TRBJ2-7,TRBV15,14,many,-,TGTGCCACCAGCAGAGAGCAGGGCTCCTACGAGCAGTACTTC,CATSREQGSYEQYF
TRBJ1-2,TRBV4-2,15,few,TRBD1,TGTGCCAGCAGCCAAGTCGGGACAGGGCCTTATGGCTACACCTTC,CASSQVGTGPYGYTF
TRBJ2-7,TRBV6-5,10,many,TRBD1,TGTGCCAGCAGAGCAGGACAGGAGTACTTC,CASRAGQEYF
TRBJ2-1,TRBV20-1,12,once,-,TGCAGTGCTAGAGAGCTATACAATGAGCAGTTCTTC,CSARELYNEQFF
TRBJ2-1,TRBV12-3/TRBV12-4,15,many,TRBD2,TGTGCCAGCAGTCAGAGCGGGGGCCGGCACAATGAGCAGTTCTTC,CASSQSGGRHNEQFF
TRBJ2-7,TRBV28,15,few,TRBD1,TGTGCCAGCAGTTTAGGCGGGGACAGGGCCCACGAGCAGTACTTC,CASSLGGDRAHEQYF
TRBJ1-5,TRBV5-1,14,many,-,TGCGCCAGCAGCGCGCAGGGCGGCAATCAGCCCCAGCATTTT,CASSAQGGNQPQHF
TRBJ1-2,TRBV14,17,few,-,TGTGCCAGCAGCCAAGCTACAGGGTCCCACACCAACTATGGCTACACCTTC,CASSQATGSHTNYGYTF
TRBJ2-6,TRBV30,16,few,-,TGTGCCTGGAGTGTATCTAGGTCTCCTGGGGCCAACGTCCTGACTTTC,CAWSVSRSPGANVLTF
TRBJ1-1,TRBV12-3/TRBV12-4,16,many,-,TGTGCCAGCAGTTCCGACCATGACATCATGAACACTGAAGCTTTCTTT,CASSSDHDIMNTEAFF
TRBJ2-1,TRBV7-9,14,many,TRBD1,TGTGCCAGCAGCCAAACAGGGGCCTACAATGAGCAGTTCTTC,CASSQTGAYNEQFF
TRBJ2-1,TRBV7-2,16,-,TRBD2,TGTGCCAGCAGCTTAGCGGCGGGAGGGGGTGTAGATGAGCAGTTCTTC,CASSLAAGGGVDEQFF
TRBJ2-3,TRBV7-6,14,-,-,TGTGCCAGCGCGTCAACCGCTCTCACAGATACGCAGTATTTT,CASASTALTDTQYF
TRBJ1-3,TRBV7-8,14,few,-,TGTGCCAGCAGCACACGGACACCTGGAAACACCATATATTTT,CASSTRTPGNTIYF
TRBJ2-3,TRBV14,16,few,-,TGTGCCAGCAGCCCAAGAGAGGGGTCTAGTTCCGATACGCAGTATTTT,CASSPREGSSSDTQYF
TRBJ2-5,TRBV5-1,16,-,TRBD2,TGCGCCAGCAGCTTGGTGGCAGCGGGGGTCCAAGAGACCCAGTACTTC,CASSLVAAGVQETQYF
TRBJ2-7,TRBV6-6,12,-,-,TGTGCCACCGGGACAACCACATACGAGCAGTACTTC,CATGTTTYEQYF
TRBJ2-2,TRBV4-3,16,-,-,TGCGCCAGCAGCCAAGATCACGGCTTTAACACCGGGGAGCTGTTTTTT,CASSQDHGFNTGELFF
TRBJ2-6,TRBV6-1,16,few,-,TGTGCCAGCAGTGAAAATGTTGGCTCTGGGGCCAACGTCCTGACTTTC,CASSENVGSGANVLTF
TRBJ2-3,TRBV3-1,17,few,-,TGTGCCAGCAGCCGGCCCAGGACCGACCCGAGCACAGATACGCAGTATTTT,CASSRPRTDPSTDTQYF
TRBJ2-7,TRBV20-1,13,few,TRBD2,TGCAGTGCTAGGTGGACTAGCGGGGCCGAGCAGTACTTC,CSARWTSGAEQYF
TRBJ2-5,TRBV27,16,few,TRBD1,TGTGCCAGCAGTTTAATGGGACAGGGTATGCAAGAGACCCAGTACTTC,CASSLMGQGMQETQYF
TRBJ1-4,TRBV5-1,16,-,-,TGCGCCAGCAGCTTGGACGGCCAGGACTTTAATGAAAAACTGTTTTTT,CASSLDGQDFNEKLFF
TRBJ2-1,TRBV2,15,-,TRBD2,TGTGCCAGCAGTGTGGCGGGAGTGAGGGTGAATGAGCAGTTCTTC,CASSVAGVRVNEQFF
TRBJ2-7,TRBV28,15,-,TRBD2,TGTGCCAGCAGTTTAAGTTCTAGCGGAACCTACGAGCAGTACTTC,CASSLSSSGTYEQYF